Below, 22 T cell receptor beta chains from the same sample are listed, as sequenced in a study of blood T cell repertoires in COVID-19. Sequenced by immunoSEQ multiplex PCR; TCRdb stores in-frame clones only, minus some. The table records 100,000 or so clones, roughly 89% of them present only once. Sequenced: peripheral blood. The receptors come from a man between 70 and 80 years old with acute or convalescent COVID-19.

The genes are TRBV5-1 and TRBJ1-4, with 9 bases aligning to TRBD1. The germline CDR1 and CDR2 sequences are SGHRS and YFSETQ. This CDR3 spans 15 amino acids. Trimming cost V 4 bases and J 7 bases; bases outside gene matches: 8. CDR3 loop: CASSVGQGESEKLFF. The DNA of the CDR3 is TGCGCCAGCAGCGTGGGACAGGGTGAGAGTGAAAAACTGTTTTTT.

The gene calls are TRBV11-2 and TRBJ2-5; no clear D. The CDR3 length is 13 residues. Germline V gives CDR1 SGHAT, CDR2 FQNNGV. V was pared by 5 bases and J by 2 bases, with 9 bases between. CDR3 in amino acids: CASSRYRQETQYF. CDR3 DNA: TGTGCCAGCAGCCGTTACCGGCAAGAGACCCAGTACTTC. The whole variable domain, remainder taken from reference TRBV11-2 and TRBJ2-5, is EAGVAQSPRYKIIEKRQSVAFWCNPISGHATLYWYQQILGQGPKLLIQFQNNGVVDDSQLPKDRFSAERLKGVDSTLKIQPAKLEDSAVYLCASSRYRQETQYFGPGTRLLVL.

The rearrangement links TRBV7-2 to TRBJ1-5; D ambiguous. The CDR3 loop spans 13 amino acids. The V end lost 0 bases, the J end lost 6 bases, and 6 bases lay between the germline ends. Germline V gene data show CDR1 as SGHTA and CDR2 as FQGNSA. CDR3 DNA sequence: TGTGCCAGCAGCTTAGCGTATAGTCAGCCCCAGCATTTT. Translating gives CASSLAYSQPQHF.

The chain joins TRBV10-1 to TRBJ1-2, with D unclear. Germline CDR1 and CDR2: WNHNN and SYGVQD (reference sequence). V lost 3 bases and J lost 11, with 16 bases in between. The CDR3 is made up of 13 amino acids. The CDR3 is CASSDPGRGAYTF. The CDR3 DNA reads TGCGCCAGCAGTGACCCCGGACGGGGAGCTTACACCTTC.

The chain uses TRBV28 and TRBJ1-5; 8 nucleotides agree with TRBD1. This CDR3 spans 14 amino acids. Germline assignment: CDR1 MDHEN and CDR2 SYDVKM. Losses at the gene ends were 2 bases for V and 5 bases for J; bases not matched to a gene: 2. CDR3 sequence reads: CASSLPGGYQPQHF. In nucleotides, the CDR3 is TGTGCCAGCAGTTTACCAGGGGGCTATCAGCCCCAGCATTTT.

The V and J genes are TRBV3-1 (or the pseudogene TRBV3-2) and TRBJ1-6, with D perhaps matching TRBD1 (5 bases). The CDR3 sequence is 15 residues long. With 2 bases removed from V and 7 bases from J, the gap between germline ends came to 12 bases. CDR1 and CDR2 from the germline V gene are LGHDT and YNNKEL (reference sequence). CDR3 amino acids: CASSQRQGGNSPLHF. CDR3 DNA sequence: TGTGCCAGCAGCCAACGCCAGGGTGGCAATTCACCCCTCCACTTT.

V and J are TRBV30 and TRBJ2-5, with TRBD2 matching 7 bases. CDR1 GTSNPN and CDR2 SVGIG come from the germline V gene (reference sequence). The CDR3 length is 12 residues. After removal of 8 bases from V and 4 bases from J, the junction contained 7 bases not matched to a gene. Here the CDR3 DNA reads TGTGCCCAGAGCTGGGAGGGAGAGACCCAGTACTTC. Protein: CAQSWEGETQYF.

J is TRBJ1-6 and V is TRBV19; 10 bases match TRBD1. Germline CDR1 LNHDA, CDR2 SQIVND (reference sequence). J lost 6 bases, V lost 6 bases, and 5 bases had no gene match. This CDR3 is built from 15 residues. CDR3: CASRDWTGGNSPLHF. CDR3 coding DNA: TGTGCCAGTAGGGACTGGACAGGGGGTAATTCACCCCTCCACTTT.

The V and J genes are TRBV2 and TRBJ1-6; D remains unclear. V was trimmed by 4 bases and J by 6 bases, leaving 16 bases between them. This CDR3 contains 16 residues. Germline V CDR1 and CDR2: SNHLY, FYNNEI. CDR3 in amino acids: CASSVGSYSSNSPLHF. The CDR3 DNA sequence: TGTGCCAGCAGTGTGGGCAGCTACAGTAGTAATTCACCCCTCCACTTT.

V is TRBV18 and J is TRBJ1-1, with D perhaps TRBD1 (5 bases). CDR3 size: 12 residues. The ends were cut back, 8 bases at V and 3 bases at J, with 10 bases in the middle. Germline values: CDR1 KGHSH, CDR2 LQKENI. Here the CDR3 reads CASHSGDTEAFF. CDR3 in DNA: TGTGCCAGCCACTCGGGGGACACTGAAGCTTTCTTT.

This rearrangement joins TRBV2 to TRBJ2-7; 9 bases agree with TRBD1. V was pared by 8 bases and J by 6 bases, with 8 bases of the junction left unmatched. Per germline, CDR1 SNHLY and CDR2 FYNNEI. The CDR3 is made up of 13 amino acids. CDR3 DNA: TGTGCCAGCGGTTCGACAGGGGGTCTCGAGCAGTACTTC. The encoded protein is CASGSTGGLEQYF.

The V call is TRBV20-1, the J call TRBJ1-2; D gene unclear. Germline V gene lookup returns CDR1 DFQATT and CDR2 SNEGSKA (reference sequence). This CDR3 contains 10 residues. The V and J ends lost 6 bases and 1 base respectively, with 3 bases between them. The CDR3: CSAGNYGYTF. CDR3 sequence (DNA): TGCAGTGCCGGTAACTATGGCTACACCTTC.

The chain is built from TRBV4-2 and TRBJ1-2; D is possibly TRBD1 (6 bases). The CDR3 sequence is 15 residues long. Germline V gene sequence: CDR1 LGHNA, CDR2 YNFKEQ. The V end lost 4 bases, the J end lost 6 bases, and 18 bases lay between the germline ends. The CDR3 region has the DNA TGTGCCAGCAGCCCTACCCTCACAGGGATCGATGGCTACACCTTC. Translated, it gives CASSPTLTGIDGYTF.

This chain joins TRBV11-3 and TRBJ1-1; 7 bases align to TRBD1. Germline V gives CDR1 SGHNT, CDR2 YENEEA. The CDR3 runs to 14 residues. V was clipped by 1 base and J by 4 bases; unmatched bases: 3. CDR3: CASSLAAGGTEAFF. The DNA of the CDR3 is TGTGCCAGCAGCTTAGCGGCAGGGGGCACTGAAGCTTTCTTT.

The genes are TRBV13 and TRBJ2-7; the D gene is possibly TRBD2 (5 bases). Germline CDR1 reads PRHDT; CDR2 reads FYEKMQ (reference sequence). Trimming stripped 5 bases from V and 6 bases from J, with 14 bases between. The CDR3 runs to 13 residues. The CDR3 DNA reads TGTGCCAGCAGCCCTTCCCGCGCGGGCGAGCAGTACTTC. As protein: CASSPSRAGEQYF.

This clone was seen once. This chain connects TRBV11-2 to TRBJ2-1, with D unclear. The V gene's germline CDR1 is SGHAT and CDR2 FQNNGV. V was shortened by 1 base and J by 2 bases, with 9 bases between the two germline ends. CDR3 length: 15 amino acids. In DNA, the CDR3 is TGTGCCAGCAGCTTAGCCCCAGGCCCCTACAATGAGCAGTTCTTC. As protein: CASSLAPGPYNEQFF.

The J gene is TRBJ2-1, the V gene TRBV5-4; perhaps TRBD2 as D (5 bases). CDR1 is SGHNT and CDR2 is YYREEE in the germline V gene (reference sequence). Trimming shortened V by 4 bases and J by 0 bases, and 11 bases separated the two germline ends. The CDR3 length is 15 residues. The CDR3 coding sequence is TGTGCCAGCAGCCCAAGCGGAAGCTCCTACAATGAGCAGTTCTTC. It encodes CASSPSGSSYNEQFF.

This chain connects TRBV3-1 (or the pseudogene TRBV3-2) to TRBJ1-2; D is unclear. Germline CDR1 is LGHDT and CDR2 is YNNKEL (reference sequence). The CDR3 totals 13 residues. The V and J ends lost 5 bases and 5 bases respectively, with 12 bases between them. In DNA form, the CDR3 reads TGTGCCAGCAGCTTCGACGGGAGATATGGCTACACCTTC. Amino acid sequence: CASSFDGRYGYTF.

This sequence joins TRBV6-5 and TRBJ2-1; possible D gene TRBD2, 6 bases. The germline V gene encodes CDR1 MNHEY and CDR2 SVGAGI. The CDR3 has 16 residues. Trimming removed 0 bases at V and 6 bases at J, with 15 bases between. CDR3 loop: CASSYSTAGTANEQFF. CDR3 sequence (DNA): TGTGCCAGCAGTTACTCGACTGCGGGAACTGCCAATGAGCAGTTCTTC.

V gene TRBV27 combines with J gene TRBJ1-6, with D perhaps matching TRBD1 (6 bases). The V gene lost 3 bases and the J gene lost 0 bases, with 15 bases spanning the gap. The CDR3 contains 18 residues. From germline, CDR1 is MNHEY and CDR2 SMNVEV (reference sequence). The CDR3 spells CASSFRDRPSSYNSPLHF. The CDR3, as DNA: TGTGCCAGCAGTTTCCGAGACAGGCCGAGCTCCTATAATTCACCCCTCCACTTT.

V and J are TRBV9 and TRBJ1-1; D might be TRBD1 (5 bases). The CDR3 contains 14 residues. Trimming took off 4 bases at V and 4 bases at J, with 14 bases between the two ends. Per the germline V gene, CDR1 is SGDLS and CDR2 is YYNGEE. The CDR3, as DNA: TGTGCCAGCAGCCCAGGGTTTTTGGGCACTGAAGCTTTCTTT. Amino acid sequence: CASSPGFLGTEAFF. Variable domain in full (rest from reference TRBV9 and TRBJ1-1): DSGVTQTPKHLITATGQRVTLRCSPRSGDLSVYWYQQSLDQGLQFLIQYYNGEERAKGNILERFSAQQFPDLHSELNLSSLELGDSALYFCASSPGFLGTEAFFGQGTRLTVV.

The V and J genes are TRBV6-2 or TRBV6-3 and TRBJ1-5; a weak D match, TRBD1 (6 bases). Trimming left V 3 bases short and J 4 bases short, with 13 bases between. The CDR3 totals 15 residues. Germline CDR1 reads MNHEY; CDR2 reads SVGEGT. CDR3 sequence reads: CASSYTGRGNQPQHF. CDR3 in DNA: TGTGCCAGCAGTTATACAGGGAGGGGGAATCAGCCCCAGCATTTT.